Listed below are T cell receptor beta chains from one sample, sequenced in a study of blood T cell repertoires in COVID-19. Sequenced by immunoSEQ multiplex PCR; TCRdb stores in-frame clones only, minus some. This table holds 120,000 to 150,000 clones, around nine tenths found once. The sequencing sample was made of peripheral blood. These receptors came from a woman aged 40-49 years with acute or convalescent COVID-19. CDR3s leave out the opening cysteine and the closing phenylalanine or tryptophan. Each record gives: V gene, J gene, CDR3 protein.

TRBV9,TRBJ2-3,ASSVGLITDTQY
TRBV11-2,TRBJ2-5,ASSLVLQSETQY
TRBV6-5,TRBJ1-2,ASSRGPGTVYGYT
TRBV27,TRBJ1-3,ASSADRARGNTIY
TRBV10-2,TRBJ1-2,ASSARVAANYGYT
TRBV5-1,TRBJ1-1,ASSWGFGGMNTEAF
TRBV2,TRBJ1-4,ASSGRATNEKLF
TRBV7-3,TRBJ2-7,ASSLIGAGDDEQY
TRBV14,TRBJ2-7,ASSLWAGDYEQY
TRBV28,TRBJ2-1,ASSRPRTGRDNEQF
TRBV19,TRBJ1-3,ASTPPRDFSSGNTIY
TRBV19,TRBJ1-1,ASSISVNTEAF
TRBV7-2,TRBJ2-2,ASSSRGNTGELF
TRBV4-3,TRBJ2-3,ASSQPDRGGRDTQY
TRBV29-1,TRBJ1-1,SGGQGHGGTEAF
TRBV7-2,TRBJ2-7,ASSFAGGEQY
TRBV19,TRBJ2-7,ASSFGRGYEQY
TRBV4-1,TRBJ1-6,ASSQGWGLENSPLH
TRBV9,TRBJ2-7,ASSGGTGHYEQY
TRBV27,TRBJ1-4,ASSVGTSEKLF
TRBV7-8,TRBJ2-5,ASSPRAGQGQETQY
TRBV7-2,TRBJ1-1,ASSSGGNTEAF
TRBV19,TRBJ1-1,ASSIIWRGTEAF
TRBV4-1,TRBJ1-1,ASSRGAGEMNTEAF
TRBV5-6,TRBJ1-5,ASSETGTGNNQPQH
TRBV7-2,TRBJ2-7,ASSPRTSGGYEQY
TRBV5-6,TRBJ2-7,ASSLVGVLGEQY
TRBV13,TRBJ1-1,ASKTAGRMNTEAF
TRBV7-8,TRBJ2-2,ASSLLAANTGELF
TRBV7-2,TRBJ1-5,ASSLDRTRNQPQH
TRBV19,TRBJ1-6,ASTNRGPSPLH
TRBV30,TRBJ1-5,AWSAKGARVSQPQH
TRBV21-1,TRBJ2-2,ASSKAGTGGRGTGELF
TRBV6-5,TRBJ2-2,ASSLTANTGELF
TRBV5-1,TRBJ2-1,ASSFVPLSDNEQF